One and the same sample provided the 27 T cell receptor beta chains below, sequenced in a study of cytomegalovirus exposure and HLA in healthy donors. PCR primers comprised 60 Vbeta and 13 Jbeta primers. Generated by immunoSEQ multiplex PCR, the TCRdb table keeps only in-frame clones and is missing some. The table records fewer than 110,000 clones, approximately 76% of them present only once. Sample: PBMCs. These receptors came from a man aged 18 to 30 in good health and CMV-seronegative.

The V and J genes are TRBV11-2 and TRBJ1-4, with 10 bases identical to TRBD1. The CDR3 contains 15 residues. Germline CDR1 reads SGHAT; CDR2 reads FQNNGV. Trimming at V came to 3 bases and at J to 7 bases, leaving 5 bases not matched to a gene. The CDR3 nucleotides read TGTGCCAGCAGCTTGGGACAGGGGACCGGTGAAAAACTGTTTTTT. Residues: CASSLGQGTGEKLFF.

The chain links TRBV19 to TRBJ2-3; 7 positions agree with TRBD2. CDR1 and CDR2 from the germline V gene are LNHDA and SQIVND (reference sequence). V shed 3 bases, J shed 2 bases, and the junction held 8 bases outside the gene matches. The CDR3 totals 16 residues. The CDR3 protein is CASSMVASGPTDTQYF. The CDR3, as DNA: TGTGCCAGTAGTATGGTGGCTAGCGGCCCCACAGATACGCAGTATTTT.

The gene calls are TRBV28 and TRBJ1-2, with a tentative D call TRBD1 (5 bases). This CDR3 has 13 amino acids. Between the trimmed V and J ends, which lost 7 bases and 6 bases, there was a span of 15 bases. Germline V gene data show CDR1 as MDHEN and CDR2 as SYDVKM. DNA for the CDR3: TGTGCCAGCACCCCGGGGGACTCGGATGGCTACACCTTC. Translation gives CASTPGDSDGYTF.

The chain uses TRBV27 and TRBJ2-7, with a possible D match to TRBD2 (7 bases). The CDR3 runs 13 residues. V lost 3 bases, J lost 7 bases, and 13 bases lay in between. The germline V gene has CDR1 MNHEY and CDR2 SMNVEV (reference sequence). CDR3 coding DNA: TGTGCCAGCAGTTTCTCCGGGGGGCTAGAGCAGTACTTC. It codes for CASSFSGGLEQYF.

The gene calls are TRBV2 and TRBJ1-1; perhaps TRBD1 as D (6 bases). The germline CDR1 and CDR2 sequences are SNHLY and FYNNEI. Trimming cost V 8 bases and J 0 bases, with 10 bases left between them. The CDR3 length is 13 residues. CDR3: CASVGQMNTEAFF. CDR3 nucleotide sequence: TGTGCCAGCGTCGGACAGATGAACACTGAAGCTTTCTTT. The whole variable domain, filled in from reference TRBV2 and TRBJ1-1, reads EPEVTQTPSHQVTQMGQEVILRCVPISNHLYFYWYRQILGQKVEFLVSFYNNEISEKSEIFDDQFSVERPDGSNFTLKIRSTKLEDSAMYFCASVGQMNTEAFFGQGTRLTVV.

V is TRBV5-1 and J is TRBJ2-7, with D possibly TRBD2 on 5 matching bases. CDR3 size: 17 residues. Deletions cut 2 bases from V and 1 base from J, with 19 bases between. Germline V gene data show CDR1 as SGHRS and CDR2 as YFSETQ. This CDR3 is CASSFGLGATGSYEQYF. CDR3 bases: TGCGCCAGCAGCTTCGGACTGGGAGCTACTGGGTCCTACGAGCAGTACTTC.

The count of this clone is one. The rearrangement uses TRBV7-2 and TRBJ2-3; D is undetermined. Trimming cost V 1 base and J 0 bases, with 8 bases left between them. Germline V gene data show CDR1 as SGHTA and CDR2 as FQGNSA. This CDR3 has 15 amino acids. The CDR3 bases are TGTGCCAGCAGCTTAGGTCTATCTAGCACAGATACGCAGTATTTT. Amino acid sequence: CASSLGLSSTDTQYF.

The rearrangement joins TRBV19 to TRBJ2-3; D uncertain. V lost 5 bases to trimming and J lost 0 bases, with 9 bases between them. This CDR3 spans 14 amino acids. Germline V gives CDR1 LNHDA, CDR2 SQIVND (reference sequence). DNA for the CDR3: TGTGCCAGTAGTGTGCGAGCTAGCACAGATACGCAGTATTTT. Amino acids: CASSVRASTDTQYF.

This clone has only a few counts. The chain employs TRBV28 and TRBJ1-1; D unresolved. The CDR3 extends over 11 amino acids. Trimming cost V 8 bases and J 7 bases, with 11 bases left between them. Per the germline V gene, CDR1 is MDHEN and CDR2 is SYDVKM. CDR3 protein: CASGLVGEAFF. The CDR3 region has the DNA TGTGCCAGCGGCCTCGTTGGTGAAGCTTTCTTT.

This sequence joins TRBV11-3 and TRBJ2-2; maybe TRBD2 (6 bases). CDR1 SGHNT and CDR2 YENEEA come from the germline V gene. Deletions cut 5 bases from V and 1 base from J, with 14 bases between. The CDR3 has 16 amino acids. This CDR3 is CASSATGTLNTGELFF. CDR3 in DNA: TGTGCCAGCAGCGCCACCGGGACTCTGAACACCGGGGAGCTGTTTTTT.

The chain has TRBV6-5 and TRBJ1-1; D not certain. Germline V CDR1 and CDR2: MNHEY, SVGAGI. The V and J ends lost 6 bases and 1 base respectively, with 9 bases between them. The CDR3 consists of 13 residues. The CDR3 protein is CASSTRENTEAFF. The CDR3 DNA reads TGTGCCAGCAGCACGCGTGAGAACACTGAAGCTTTCTTT.

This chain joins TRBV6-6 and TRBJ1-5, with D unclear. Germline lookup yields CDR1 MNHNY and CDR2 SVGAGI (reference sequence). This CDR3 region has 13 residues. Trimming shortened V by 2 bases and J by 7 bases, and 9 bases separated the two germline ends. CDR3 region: CASSYEVRQPQHF. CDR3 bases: TGTGCCAGCAGTTACGAGGTTAGGCAGCCCCAGCATTTT.

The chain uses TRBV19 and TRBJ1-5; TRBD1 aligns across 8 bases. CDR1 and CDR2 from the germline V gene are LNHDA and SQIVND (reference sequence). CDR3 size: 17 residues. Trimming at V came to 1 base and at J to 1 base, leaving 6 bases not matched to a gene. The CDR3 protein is CASSIGFRGLSNQPQHF. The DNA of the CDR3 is TGTGCCAGTAGTATAGGTTTCAGGGGGCTAAGCAATCAGCCCCAGCATTTT.

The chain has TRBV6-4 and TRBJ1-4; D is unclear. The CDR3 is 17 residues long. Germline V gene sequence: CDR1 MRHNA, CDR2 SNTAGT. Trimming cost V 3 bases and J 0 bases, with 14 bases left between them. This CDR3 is CASSEPFASATNEKLFF. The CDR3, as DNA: TGTGCCAGCAGTGAACCCTTTGCCAGTGCAACTAATGAAAAACTGTTTTTT.

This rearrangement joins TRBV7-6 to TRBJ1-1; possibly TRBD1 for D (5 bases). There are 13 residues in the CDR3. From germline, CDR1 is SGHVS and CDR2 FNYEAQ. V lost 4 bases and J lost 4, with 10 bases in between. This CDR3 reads CASSYAGGTEAFF. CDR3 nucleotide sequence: TGTGCCAGCAGCTATGCCGGGGGCACTGAAGCTTTCTTT.

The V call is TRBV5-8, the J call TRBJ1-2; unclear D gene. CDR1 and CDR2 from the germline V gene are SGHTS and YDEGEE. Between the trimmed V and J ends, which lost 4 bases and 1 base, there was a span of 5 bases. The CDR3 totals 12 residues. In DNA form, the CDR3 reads TGTGCCAGCAGCGGGCGTAACTATGGCTACACCTTC. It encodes CASSGRNYGYTF.

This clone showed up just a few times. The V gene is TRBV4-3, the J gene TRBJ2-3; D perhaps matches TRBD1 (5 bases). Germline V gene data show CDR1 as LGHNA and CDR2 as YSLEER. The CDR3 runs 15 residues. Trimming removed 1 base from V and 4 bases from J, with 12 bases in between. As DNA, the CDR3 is TGCGCCAGCAGCCAAGGAAGGGGTTCGGCAGATACGCAGTATTTT. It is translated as CASSQGRGSADTQYF.

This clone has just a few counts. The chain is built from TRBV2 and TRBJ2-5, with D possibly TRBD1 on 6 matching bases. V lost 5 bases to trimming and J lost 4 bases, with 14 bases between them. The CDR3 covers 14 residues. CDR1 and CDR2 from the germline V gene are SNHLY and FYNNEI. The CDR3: CASSSTGRGETQYF. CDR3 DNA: TGTGCCAGCAGTTCAACAGGGAGAGGAGAGACCCAGTACTTC. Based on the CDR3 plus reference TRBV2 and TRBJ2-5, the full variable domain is EPEVTQTPSHQVTQMGQEVILRCVPISNHLYFYWYRQILGQKVEFLVSFYNNEISEKSEIFDDQFSVERPDGSNFTLKIRSTKLEDSAMYFCASSSTGRGETQYFGPGTRLLVL.

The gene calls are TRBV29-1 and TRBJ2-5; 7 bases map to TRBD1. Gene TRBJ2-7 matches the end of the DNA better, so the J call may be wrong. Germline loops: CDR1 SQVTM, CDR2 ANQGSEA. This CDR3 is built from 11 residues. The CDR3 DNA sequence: TGCAGCGTATCACAGGGGTACGAGCAGTACTTC. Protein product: CSVSQGYEQYF.

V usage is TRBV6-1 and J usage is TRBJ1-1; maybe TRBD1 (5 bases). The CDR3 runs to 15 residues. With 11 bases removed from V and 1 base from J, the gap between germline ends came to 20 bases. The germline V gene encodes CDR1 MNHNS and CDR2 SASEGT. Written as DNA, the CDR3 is TGTGCCGGGGGGTGGGATCTCTTGGGGAACACTGAAGCTTTCTTT. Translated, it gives CAGGWDLLGNTEAFF.

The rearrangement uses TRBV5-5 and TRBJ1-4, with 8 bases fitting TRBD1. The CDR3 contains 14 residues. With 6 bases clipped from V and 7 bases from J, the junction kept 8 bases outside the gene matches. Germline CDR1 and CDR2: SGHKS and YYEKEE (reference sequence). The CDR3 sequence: CASTRTGIGEKLFF. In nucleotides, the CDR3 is TGTGCCAGCACCAGGACAGGGATCGGTGAAAAACTGTTTTTT.

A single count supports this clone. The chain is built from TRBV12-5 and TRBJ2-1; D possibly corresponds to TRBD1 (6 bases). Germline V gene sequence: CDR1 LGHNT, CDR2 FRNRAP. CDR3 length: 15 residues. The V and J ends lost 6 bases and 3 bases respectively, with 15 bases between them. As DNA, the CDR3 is TGTGCTAGTGGCCCCGGGACATCCAACTACAATGAGCAGTTCTTC. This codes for CASGPGTSNYNEQFF.

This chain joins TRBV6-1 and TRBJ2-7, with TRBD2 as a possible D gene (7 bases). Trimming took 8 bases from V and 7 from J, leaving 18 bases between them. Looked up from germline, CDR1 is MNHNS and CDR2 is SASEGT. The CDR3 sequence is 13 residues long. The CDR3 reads CASRSPGGREQYF. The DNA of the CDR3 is TGTGCCAGCCGGTCACCGGGGGGCCGTGAGCAGTACTTC.

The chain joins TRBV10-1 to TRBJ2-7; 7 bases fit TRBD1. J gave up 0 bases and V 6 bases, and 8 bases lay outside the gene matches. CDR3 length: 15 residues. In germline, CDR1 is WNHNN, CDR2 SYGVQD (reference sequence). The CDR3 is CASSAYRDSSYEQYF. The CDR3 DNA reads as TGCGCCAGCAGCGCCTACCGGGACAGCTCCTACGAGCAGTACTTC.

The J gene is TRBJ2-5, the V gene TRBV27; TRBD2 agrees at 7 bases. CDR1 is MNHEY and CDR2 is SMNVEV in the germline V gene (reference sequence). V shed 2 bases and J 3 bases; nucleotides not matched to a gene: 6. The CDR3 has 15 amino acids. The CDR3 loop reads CASSLKGGGKETQYF. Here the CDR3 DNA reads TGTGCCAGCAGTTTAAAGGGCGGGGGTAAAGAGACCCAGTACTTC.

The CDR3 region has the DNA TGTGCCAGCAGCCGGGACAGGGTGCGCGAGCAGTACTTC. Translation: CASSRDRVREQYF. This sequence joins TRBV7-2 and TRBJ2-7; TRBD1 matches 9 bases. V lost 5 bases to trimming and J lost 6 bases; unmatched junction nucleotides: 5. The CDR3 loop spans 13 amino acids. The germline V gene encodes CDR1 SGHTA and CDR2 FQGNSA.

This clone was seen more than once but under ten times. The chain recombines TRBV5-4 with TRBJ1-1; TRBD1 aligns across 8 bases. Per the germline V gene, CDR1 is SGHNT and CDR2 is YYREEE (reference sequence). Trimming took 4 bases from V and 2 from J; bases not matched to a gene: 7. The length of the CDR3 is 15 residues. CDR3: CASSPRTGSNTEAFF. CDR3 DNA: TGTGCCAGCAGCCCTAGGACAGGGAGTAACACTGAAGCTTTCTTT.